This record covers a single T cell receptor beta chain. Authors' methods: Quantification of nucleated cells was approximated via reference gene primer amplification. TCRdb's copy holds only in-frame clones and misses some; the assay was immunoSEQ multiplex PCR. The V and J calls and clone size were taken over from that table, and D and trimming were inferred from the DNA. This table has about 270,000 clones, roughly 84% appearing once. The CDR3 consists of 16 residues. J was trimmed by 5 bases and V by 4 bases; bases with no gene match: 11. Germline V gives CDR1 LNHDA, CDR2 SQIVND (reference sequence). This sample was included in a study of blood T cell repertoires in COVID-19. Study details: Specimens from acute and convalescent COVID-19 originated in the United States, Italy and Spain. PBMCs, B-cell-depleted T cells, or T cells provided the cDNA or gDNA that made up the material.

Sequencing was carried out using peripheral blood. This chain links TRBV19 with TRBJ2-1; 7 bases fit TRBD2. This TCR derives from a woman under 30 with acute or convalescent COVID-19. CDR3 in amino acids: CASSTIPREGNNEQFF. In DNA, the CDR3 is TGTGCCAGTAGTACCATTCCGAGGGAGGGAAACAATGAGCAGTTCTTC. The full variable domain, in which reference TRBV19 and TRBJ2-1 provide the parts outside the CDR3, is DGGITQSPKYLFRKEGQNVTLSCEQNLNHDAMYWYRQDPGQGLRLIYYSQIVNDFQKGDIAEGYSVSREKKESFPLTVTSAQKNPTAFYLCASSTIPREGNNEQFFGPGTRLTVL.